These T cell receptor beta chains were read from a single sample in a study of T-cell memory formation after mild COVID-19. TCRdb re-analysed the 5' RACE reads in MiXCR, keeping a single row per CDR3 protein. The sample contains hundreds of thousands of distinct CDR3 sequences, 20% of which appear only once. Sample: PBMCs or a T cell subset sorted from them (not recorded which). Every receptor here comes from an adult woman who had mild COVID-19 (a few samples of this study predate the infection). Cell type and time point are not known. CDR3s include the opening cysteine and the closing phenylalanine or tryptophan. The order of the fields is J gene, D gene, clone size, V gene, CDR3 protein, CDR3 DNA. A D gene is named only where the DNA matches it firmly. Clone size, where shown, is once, few, many, or a class for clones that have expanded.

>TRBJ1-2|TRBD1|-|TRBV5-1
CASSQTGLRYGYTF
TGCGCCAGCAGTCAGACAGGGCTGCGGTATGGCTACACCTTC
>TRBJ2-2|TRBD1|-|TRBV2
CASERLPGTALTGELFF
TGTGCCAGCGAAAGACTGCCCGGGACAGCGCTCACCGGGGAGCTGTTTTTT
>TRBJ2-6|TRBD2|-|TRBV30
CAWSPSGLVSGANVLTF
TGTGCCTGGAGTCCCTCGGGACTAGTCTCTGGGGCCAACGTCCTGACTTTC
>TRBJ2-7|TRBD2|many|TRBV6-6
CASSYASGGQQYF
TGTGCCAGCAGTTACGCTAGCGGGGGTCAGCAGTACTTC
>TRBJ2-2|-|few|TRBV18
CASSLDKNTGELFF
TGTGCCAGCTCCCTGGACAAGAACACCGGGGAGCTGTTTTTT
>TRBJ1-1|-|few|TRBV4-3
CASSHDKATEAFF
TGCGCCAGCAGCCACGATAAAGCGACTGAAGCTTTCTTT
>TRBJ1-3|-|-|TRBV7-9
CASSPQYSGNTIYF
TGTGCCAGCAGCCCGCAGTACTCTGGAAACACCATATATTTT
>TRBJ2-3|TRBD2|few|TRBV20-1
CSVEGVAGVLDTQYF
TGCAGTGTAGAAGGGGTAGCGGGAGTCCTGGATACGCAGTATTTT
>TRBJ1-2|TRBD1|-|TRBV9
CASSVYRGHGYTF
TGTGCCAGCAGCGTATACAGGGGGCATGGCTACACCTTC
>TRBJ2-7|-|few|TRBV7-2
CASSYSYSSYEQYF
TGTGCCAGCAGCTACTCGTACAGCTCCTACGAGCAGTACTTC
>TRBJ2-7|TRBD2|many|TRBV7-2
CASRFATGTSSEQYF
TGTGCCAGCAGGTTCGCAACCGGGACTAGCAGCGAGCAGTACTTC
>TRBJ2-3|-|many|TRBV5-1
CASSLEKPTDTQYF
TGCGCCAGCAGCTTGGAGAAGCCCACAGATACGCAGTATTTT
>TRBJ2-7|-|-|TRBV12-3/TRBV12-4
CASSPRAGPGEQYF
TGTGCCAGCAGCCCCCGGGCAGGCCCTGGGGAGCAGTACTTC
>TRBJ1-4|TRBD1|few|TRBV12-3/TRBV12-4
CASSPGGGQSTNEKLFF
TGTGCCAGCAGTCCAGGGGGGGGGCAGTCGACTAATGAAAAACTGTTTTTT
>TRBJ1-2|-|-|TRBV7-2
CASSPYRVGYGYTF
TGTGCCAGCAGTCCATACAGAGTTGGGTATGGCTACACCTTC
>TRBJ2-3|-|-|TRBV27
CATGSDTQYF
TGTGCCACGGGGTCGGATACGCAGTATTTT
>TRBJ2-1|-|-|TRBV10-3
CAISEYGYNEQFF
TGTGCCATCAGTGAGTATGGGTACAATGAGCAGTTCTTC
>TRBJ2-2|-|-|TRBV12-3/TRBV12-4
CASTLPGGATGELFF
TGTGCCAGCACCCTTCCTGGGGGGGCCACCGGGGAGCTGTTTTTT
>TRBJ1-5|-|-|TRBV4-2
CASSQETALRPQHF
TGTGCCAGCAGCCAAGAAACGGCCTTAAGGCCCCAGCATTTT
>TRBJ2-3|TRBD2|-|TRBV20-1
CSAETSGRTDTQYF
TGCAGTGCTGAGACTAGCGGGAGGACAGATACGCAGTATTTT
>TRBJ2-7|TRBD1|few|TRBV7-9
CASREQGNRNEQYF
TGTGCCAGCAGGGAACAGGGGAATCGGAACGAGCAGTACTTC
>TRBJ2-7|TRBD2|-|TRBV5-5
CASSQGLAEIYEQYF
TGTGCCAGCAGCCAGGGACTAGCGGAGATCTACGAGCAGTACTTC
>TRBJ1-1|-|-|TRBV19
CASSARGNTEAFF
TGTGCCAGTAGTGCCAGGGGGAACACTGAAGCTTTCTTT
>TRBJ1-6|-|-|TRBV12-3/TRBV12-4
CASSLLGSGDSPLHF
TGTGCCAGCAGTTTACTGGGTTCCGGAGATTCACCCCTCCACTTT
>TRBJ2-4|-|few|TRBV29-1
CSVEGGATKNIQYF
TGCAGCGTTGAAGGGGGGGCTACTAAAAACATTCAGTACTTC